Sequencing of this T cell receptor (beta chain) was carried out in a study of shared T cell receptors in the human thymus. Clones were read by immunoSEQ multiplex PCR, and TCRdb kept only the in-frame ones, dropping some. The profile shows hundreds of thousands of clones, 80% to 90% of them singletons. The same specimen was also included in a second study, on human thymus T cells. From that paper: Congenital heart defects were the reason for the corrective surgery that the donors, healthy Finnish infants, were having. In corrective heart surgery, resections were taken, and these provided the thymus tissue. V and J genes seemed to be used with bias in thymic and blood repertoires. Related research described thymic repertoires that were highly overlapping among unrelated individuals.

This TCR was recovered from a boy under two years old with a congenital heart defect. Sequenced input: thymocytes.

The DNA of the CDR3 is TGCAGCGCCACTCAGAGGGAAAACACTGAAGCTTTCTTT. Translation: CSATQRENTEAFF. V and J are TRBV29-1 and TRBJ1-1; D gene ambiguous. Germline V gives CDR1 SQVTM, CDR2 ANQGSEA. Trimming stripped 7 bases from V and 2 bases from J, with 14 bases between. The CDR3 spans 13 residues.